This TCR beta chain is from a study of blood T cell repertoires in COVID-19. Trimming pared 3 bases from V and 1 base from J, leaving 12 bases between. Germline CDR1 is MGHRA and CDR2 is YSYEKL. The CDR3 consists of 15 residues. Data came from immunoSEQ multiplex PCR; TCRdb stores just in-frame clones and leaves some out. Among roughly 380,000 clones listed, about nine tenths were seen once. This TCR came from a woman aged 55 to 70 with COVID-19, enrolled during active disease. Sequencing used peripheral blood. The rearrangement uses TRBV4-1 and TRBJ2-5; TRBD2 might be the D (6 bases). CDR3 region: CASSQAPGGQETQYF. Written as DNA, the CDR3 is TGCGCCAGCAGCCAGGCCCCCGGGGGCCAAGAGACCCAGTACTTC.